What follows is one T cell receptor beta chain and its context. The target antigen is unknown. The PCR was carried out with 60 Vbeta primers and 13 Jbeta primers. Data came from immunoSEQ multiplex PCR; TCRdb stores just in-frame clones and leaves some out. The sample shows about 96,000 clones, 65% to 75% of them seen only once. These data belong to a study of cytomegalovirus exposure and HLA in healthy donors. Whole-study findings and limits: Among TCR sequences, most were rare, though some public TCRs appeared in many donors. Among TCR beta chains, those listed as cytomegalovirus-associated numbered roughly 150.

Sequences were obtained from PBMCs. The clonotype originates from a female donor in good health and CMV-seropositive.

The CDR3 region is CASSQRWFSGDTQYF. The CDR3 coding sequence is TGCGCCAGCAGCCAACGCTGGTTTAGTGGAGATACGCAGTATTTT. The chain recombines TRBV4-3 with TRBJ2-3; D is uncertain. This CDR3 has 15 amino acids. Germline CDR1 LGHNA, CDR2 YSLEER. The V gene lost 2 bases and the J gene lost 5 bases, with 14 bases spanning the gap.